This TCR beta chain was sequenced during a study of CD4 T cells in relation to SARS-CoV-2 and coronaviruses. As to this clone: As yet, its antigen is unknown.

The CDR3 has 15 residues. V dropped 1 base and J dropped 7 bases, with 16 bases sitting between them. CDR1 and CDR2 from the germline V gene are SEHNR and FQNEAQ (reference sequence). Using immunoSEQ multiplex PCR, the repertoire was profiled, and TCRdb retains in-frame clones only, with some absent. The top ten clones hold about 1.2% of a sample with tens of thousands of clones, under 90% of them seen once. V is TRBV7-9 and J is TRBJ1-2; the D gene is possibly TRBD1 (5 bases). The source of this sequence is an adult with COVID-19. The sample was naive CD4+ T cells from PBMCs, cultured in vitro. The subset was: naive CD4+ T cells isolated by negative enrichment. CDR3 amino acids: CASSLEFGGDRGYTF. The CDR3 DNA is TGTGCCAGCAGCTTAGAGTTCGGCGGGGACCGTGGCTACACCTTC.